Below, one T cell receptor beta chain is given with its context. Antigen specificity is unknown. Germline CDR1 PRHDT, CDR2 FYEKMQ (reference sequence). The CDR3 extends over 13 amino acids. J gave up 3 bases and V 9 bases, and 7 bases lay outside the gene matches. TCRdb itself ran the reads through MiXCR, one entry per CDR3 protein. The sample shows some 940,000 distinct CDR3 sequences, about a third of them seen only once. This entry comes from a study of T cell repertoires in cytomegalovirus infection. General study points: CMV-specific TCR beta clonotypes restricted by HLA-C were the ones dominating the ex vivo response.

The clonotype originates from a human donor in good health (CMV status not recorded). Some clones in this sample may be carry-over from other donors' samples. The rearrangement uses TRBV13 and TRBJ1-1; 7 bases are a match to TRBD1. This specimen was cultured CD8+ T cells from PBMCs, taken from culture after CMV antigen stimulation. The CDR3 region has the DNA TGTGCCAGTCATATAACAGGGGACACTGAAGCTTTCTTT. Its protein is CASHITGDTEAFF.